This passage covers 32 T cell receptor beta chains from one sample sequenced in a study of cytomegalovirus exposure and HLA in healthy donors. 13 Jbeta primers and 60 Vbeta primers were used for the PCR. Data came from immunoSEQ multiplex PCR; TCRdb stores just in-frame clones and leaves some out. The table lists approximately 98,000 clones, around 72% of them singletons. Material for sequencing was PBMCs. The origin of the receptors is a male donor in good health and CMV-seronegative.

Regarding this clone: A junction end diverges from the germline sequence, so it may reflect a read error. V is TRBV7-9 and J is TRBJ2-1, with 7 bases that match TRBD2. This CDR3 has 16 residues. The germline V gene encodes CDR1 SEHNR and CDR2 FQNEAQ (reference sequence). The chain's CDR3 is CSSSPRGGSAYNEQFF. The CDR3 DNA reads TGTTCCAGCAGCCCCCGGGGCGGGAGTGCTTACAATGAGCAGTTCTTC. Together with reference TRBV7-9 and TRBJ2-1, the CDR3 gives the full variable domain: DTGVSQNPRHKITKRGQNVTFRCDPISEHNRLYWYRQTLGQGPEFLTYFQNEAQLEKSRLLSDRFSAERPKGSFSTLEIQRTEQGDSAMYLCSSSPRGGSAYNEQFFGPGTRLTVL.

V gene TRBV10-3 combines with J gene TRBJ2-3; D is possibly TRBD1 (6 bases). The length of the CDR3 is 13 residues. From germline, CDR1 is ENHRY and CDR2 SYGVKD. V lost 10 bases and J lost 1, with 12 bases in between. This CDR3 reads CATLGGGTDTQYF. The CDR3 region has the DNA TGTGCCACCCTTGGGGGCGGCACAGATACGCAGTATTTT.

The chain recombines TRBV4-1 with TRBJ2-5, with 15 positions matching TRBD2. In germline, CDR1 is MGHRA, CDR2 YSYEKL. The trim removed 3 bases at V and 6 bases at J, leaving 5 bases unmatched. The CDR3 totals 16 residues. The CDR3 nucleotides are TGCGCCAGCAGCCAGGGACTAGCGGGAGGAGAAAAGACCCAGTACTTC. It encodes CASSQGLAGGEKTQYF.

The V and J genes are TRBV2 and TRBJ2-7; no reliable D call. In germline, CDR1 is SNHLY, CDR2 FYNNEI. The CDR3 extends over 11 amino acids. V was pared by 8 bases and J by 5 bases, with 10 bases between. The CDR3 DNA reads as TGTGCCAGCGCCCCCTGGCACGAGCAGTACTTC. As protein: CASAPWHEQYF.

This chain connects TRBV6-5 to TRBJ2-7, with TRBD1 as a possible D gene (5 bases). Germline V CDR1 and CDR2: MNHEY, SVGAGI. This CDR3 has 13 amino acids. V was cut by 5 bases and J by 3 bases, with 11 bases left in between. This chain's CDR3 is CASSQGIYYEQYF. CDR3 in DNA: TGTGCCAGCAGTCAGGGAATTTACTACGAGCAGTACTTC.

The rearrangement links TRBV9 to TRBJ1-2; D is undetermined. Trimming took 4 bases from V and 8 from J, leaving 24 bases between them. The CDR3 consists of 16 residues. Germline V gene lookup returns CDR1 SGDLS and CDR2 YYNGEE. The CDR3, as DNA: TGTGCCAGCAGCCCTTACGTGATTTCGGAGGCCCGGGGCTACACCTTC. Residues: CASSPYVISEARGYTF.

J is TRBJ2-7 and V is TRBV13; 12 bases match TRBD2. The CDR3 runs to 17 residues. J gave up 4 bases and V 4 bases, and 11 bases lay outside the gene matches. CDR1 PRHDT and CDR2 FYEKMQ come from the germline V gene (reference sequence). CDR3 sequence reads: CASSSREYGLAGYEQYF. The DNA of the CDR3 is TGTGCCAGCAGCTCCCGAGAGTATGGACTAGCGGGATACGAGCAGTACTTC.

The rearrangement joins TRBV4-2 to TRBJ2-2, with TRBD2 identical over 8 bases. The junction had 7 bases not matched to a gene; V was cut back by 7 bases and J by 0 bases. CDR1 and CDR2 from the germline V gene are LGHNA and YNFKEQ. CDR3 size: 16 residues. This chain's CDR3 is CASNSAAGANTGELFF. As DNA, the CDR3 is TGTGCCAGCAATTCTGCAGCGGGGGCGAACACCGGGGAGCTGTTTTTT.

V and J are TRBV7-2 and TRBJ1-4, with TRBD1 identical over 7 bases. Germline CDR1 reads SGHTA; CDR2 reads FQGNSA. V lost 1 base to trimming and J lost 4 bases; unmatched junction nucleotides: 3. This CDR3 is built from 15 residues. The CDR3 spells CASSLGGQNNEKLFF. CDR3 coding DNA: TGTGCCAGCAGCTTAGGGGGACAGAATAATGAAAAACTGTTTTTT.

The rearrangement links TRBV7-8 to TRBJ2-5, with a tentative D call TRBD2 (5 bases). V gave up 7 bases and J gave up 5 bases, with 17 bases separating them. The CDR3 is 14 residues long. Per germline, CDR1 SGHVS and CDR2 FQNEAQ. Here the CDR3 reads CASTTSPFPETQYF. Here the CDR3 DNA reads TGTGCCAGCACCACTAGTCCATTCCCGGAGACCCAGTACTTC.

The chain carries TRBV28 and TRBJ1-5, with a possible D match to TRBD1 (5 bases). The V end lost 7 bases, the J end lost 4 bases, and 11 bases lay between the germline ends. The CDR3 sequence is 13 residues long. Germline CDR1 is MDHEN and CDR2 is SYDVKM. CDR3 amino acids: CASTKQENQPQHF. The CDR3 bases are TGTGCCAGCACCAAACAGGAAAATCAGCCCCAGCATTTT.

This clone was seen once. The chain links TRBV30 to TRBJ1-5; D is possibly TRBD1 (6 bases). Germline CDR1 and CDR2: GTSNPN and SVGIG (reference sequence). Trimming took off 0 bases at V and 7 bases at J, with 13 bases between the two ends. The CDR3 contains 14 residues. The DNA of the CDR3 is TGTGCCTGGAGTGTACTACAGGGCACCCAGCCCCAGCATTTT. Translating it yields CAWSVLQGTQPQHF.

V usage is TRBV5-6 and J usage is TRBJ1-5, with D possibly TRBD1 on 5 matching bases. The length of the CDR3 is 14 residues. CDR1 SGHDT and CDR2 YYEEEE come from the germline V gene. Trimming shortened V by 5 bases and J by 1 base, and 10 bases separated the two germline ends. The CDR3 reads CASSSRQSNQPQHF. As DNA, the CDR3 is TGTGCCAGCAGTAGCCGACAGAGCAATCAGCCCCAGCATTTT.

The V and J genes are TRBV25-1 and TRBJ1-2, with TRBD1 identical over 11 bases. The CDR3 extends over 17 amino acids. CDR1 is MGHDK and CDR2 is SYGVNS in the germline V gene. The junction had 11 bases not matched to a gene; V was cut back by 4 bases and J by 4 bases. CDR3 loop: CASSGTRTGGNLYGYTF. The CDR3 nucleotides are TGTGCCAGCAGTGGAACCCGGACAGGGGGCAATCTCTATGGCTACACCTTC.

V and J are TRBV29-1 and TRBJ2-3; D might be TRBD2 (5 bases). Germline CDR1 SQVTM, CDR2 ANQGSEA. This CDR3 spans 12 amino acids. V was shortened by 6 bases and J by 2 bases, with 9 bases between the two germline ends. The CDR3 nucleotides are TGCAGCGTCGAGGGTGACACAGATACGCAGTATTTT. As protein: CSVEGDTDTQYF.

The V call is TRBV5-1, the J call TRBJ2-7; no clear D. Trimming left V 3 bases short and J 7 bases short, with 8 bases between. Germline V gene lookup returns CDR1 SGHRS and CDR2 YFSETQ. The CDR3 loop spans 11 amino acids. CDR3 nucleotides: TGCGCCAGCAGCTCCGACGGGGAGCAGTACTTC. This codes for CASSSDGEQYF.

The CDR3 nucleotides are TGTGCCAGCAGTTACTCGTCCCAAAACACCATATATTTT. It specifies CASSYSSQNTIYF. V gene TRBV6-6 combines with J gene TRBJ1-3; D gene unclear. The CDR3 contains 13 residues. Germline V CDR1 and CDR2: MNHNY, SVGAGI (reference sequence). V was cut by 0 bases and J by 6 bases, with 6 bases left in between.

The CDR3 DNA reads TGTGCCAGCAGCTTGGTAGATCTGGGACACCAATCCACTGAAGCTTTCTTT. Translation: CASSLVDLGHQSTEAFF. The chain has TRBV5-6 and TRBJ1-1, with D maybe TRBD1 (6 bases). The germline V and J ends were trimmed by 0 bases and 4 bases, with 19 bases remaining between them. The CDR3 runs to 17 residues. The germline V gene encodes CDR1 SGHDT and CDR2 YYEEEE. Supplemented by reference TRBV5-6 and TRBJ1-1, the full variable domain reads DAGVTQSPTHLIKTRGQQVTLRCSPKSGHDTVSWYQQALGQGPQFIFQYYEEEERQRGNFPDRFSGHQFPNYSSELNVNALLLGDSALYLCASSLVDLGHQSTEAFFGQGTRLTVV.

The chain combines TRBV6-5 with TRBJ1-2; 10 nucleotides line up with TRBD1. Germline V gene lookup returns CDR1 MNHEY and CDR2 SVGAGI. The CDR3 is 14 amino acids. V shed 2 bases, J shed 7 bases, and the junction held 4 bases outside the gene matches. Here the CDR3 DNA reads TGTGCCAGCAGTTACCGACAGGGGGCGCGTGGCTACACCTTC. Translation gives CASSYRQGARGYTF.

V usage is TRBV9 and J usage is TRBJ2-4; 7 bases agree with TRBD1. The V segment lost 3 bases and the J segment 7 bases; nucleotides outside the gene matches: 7. CDR1 SGDLS and CDR2 YYNGEE come from the germline V gene. The CDR3 extends over 14 amino acids. The chain's CDR3 is CASSGQGFRNIQYF. The DNA of the CDR3 is TGTGCCAGCAGCGGACAGGGCTTTAGGAACATTCAGTACTTC.

The V and J genes are TRBV19 and TRBJ1-5; no definite D call. V lost 3 bases, J lost 0 bases, and 9 bases lay in between. The CDR3 is 15 amino acids. Per germline, CDR1 LNHDA and CDR2 SQIVND (reference sequence). CDR3 residues: CASSIRDTSNQPQHF. The CDR3 nucleotides are TGTGCCAGTAGTATCCGGGATACTAGCAATCAGCCCCAGCATTTT.

The chain uses TRBV5-6 and TRBJ1-5; the D is unclear. Germline CDR1 is SGHDT and CDR2 is YYEEEE. The ends were cut back, 0 bases at V and 7 bases at J, with 11 bases in the middle. The CDR3 has 14 amino acids. In DNA, the CDR3 is TGTGCCAGCAGCTTGGCGGGTTTCGGGCAGCCCCAGCATTTT. Its protein is CASSLAGFGQPQHF. Variable domain in full (rest from reference TRBV5-6 and TRBJ1-5): DAGVTQSPTHLIKTRGQQVTLRCSPKSGHDTVSWYQQALGQGPQFIFQYYEEEERQRGNFPDRFSGHQFPNYSSELNVNALLLGDSALYLCASSLAGFGQPQHFGDGTRLSIL.

The V gene is TRBV2, the J gene TRBJ2-1, with 10 positions matching TRBD2. The CDR3 sequence is 14 residues long. The V gene's germline CDR1 is SNHLY and CDR2 FYNNEI. The ends lost 6 bases at V and 6 bases at J; junction bases unmatched: 5. The chain's CDR3 is CASSEGLASNEQFF. The CDR3 bases are TGTGCCAGCAGCGAGGGACTAGCGTCCAATGAGCAGTTCTTC.

This clone showed up just a few times. V usage is TRBV19 and J usage is TRBJ2-1; D might be TRBD1 (6 bases). This CDR3 spans 13 amino acids. Germline CDR1 reads LNHDA; CDR2 reads SQIVND (reference sequence). V was clipped by 1 base and J by 9 bases, with 10 bases between them. CDR3 DNA: TGTGCCAGTAGTATAGGGCGAGGGGGTGAGCAGTTCTTC. Translation: CASSIGRGGEQFF.

The gene calls are TRBV12-5 and TRBJ2-1; 12 bases map to TRBD1. This CDR3 region has 18 residues. V dropped 2 bases and J dropped 9; count of bases not matched to a gene: 14. Germline V gene lookup returns CDR1 LGHNT and CDR2 FRNRAP. CDR3 coding DNA: TGTGCTAGTGGTTTGCTACCGGGACAGGGGGCGCGTACGCCTGAGCAGTTCTTC. This sequence encodes CASGLLPGQGARTPEQFF. The full variable domain, in which reference TRBV12-5 and TRBJ2-1 provide the parts outside the CDR3, is DARVTQTPRHKVTEMGQEVTMRCQPILGHNTVFWYRQTMMQGLELLAYFRNRAPLDDSGMPKDRFSAEMPDATLATLKIQPSEPRDSAVYFCASGLLPGQGARTPEQFFGPGTRLTVL.

The chain is built from TRBV29-1 and TRBJ2-1; 13 nucleotides match TRBD2. The V gene end was trimmed by 4 bases and the J gene end by 3 bases; junction bases not matched to a gene: 0. The length of the CDR3 is 14 residues. Germline assignment: CDR1 SQVTM and CDR2 ANQGSEA. Here the CDR3 reads CSVGLAGGYNEQFF. For the CDR3, the DNA is TGCAGCGTTGGACTAGCGGGAGGCTACAATGAGCAGTTCTTC.

The chain links TRBV5-4 to TRBJ1-2; no clear D. The CDR3 spans 15 residues. The V gene's germline CDR1 is SGHNT and CDR2 YYREEE (reference sequence). V lost 3 bases and J lost 8, with 20 bases in between. DNA of the CDR3: TGTGCCAGCAGCTCAGGTGGGTTAAGCTTGTGGGGCTACACCTTC. Residues: CASSSGGLSLWGYTF.

The rearrangement uses TRBV30 and TRBJ1-1; 10 bases are a match to TRBD1. Germline V lookup: CDR1 GTSNPN, CDR2 SVGIG (reference sequence). Trimming cost V 2 bases and J 4 bases; bases outside gene matches: 13. The CDR3 is made up of 17 amino acids. This chain's CDR3 is CAWSYRTGGKVVTEAFF. In DNA, the CDR3 is TGTGCCTGGAGTTATAGGACAGGGGGGAAAGTTGTCACTGAAGCTTTCTTT. The full variable domain, in which reference TRBV30 and TRBJ1-1 provide the parts outside the CDR3, is SQTIHQWPATLVQPVGSPLSLECTVEGTSNPNLYWYRQAAGRGLQLLFYSVGIGQISSEVPQNLSASRPQDRQFILSSKKLLLSDSGFYLCAWSYRTGGKVVTEAFFGQGTRLTVV.

There are a few counts of this clone. This chain links TRBV28 with TRBJ1-2, with D perhaps matching TRBD1 (6 bases). V was shortened by 2 bases and J by 2 bases, with 12 bases between the two germline ends. The CDR3 contains 15 residues. Per germline, CDR1 MDHEN and CDR2 SYDVKM. CDR3 nucleotides: TGTGCCAGCAGTTTAGCGACAGGCGGAAACTATGGCTACACCTTC. As protein: CASSLATGGNYGYTF.

J is TRBJ2-2 and V is TRBV10-3, with D possibly matching TRBD1 (6 bases). There are 14 residues in the CDR3. V was trimmed by 7 bases and J by 2 bases, leaving 11 bases between them. Germline CDR1 reads ENHRY; CDR2 reads SYGVKD. The CDR3 sequence is CAIKPQGNTGELFF. The CDR3, as DNA: TGTGCCATCAAACCACAGGGTAACACCGGGGAGCTGTTTTTT.

This chain links TRBV4-2 with TRBJ2-3; D is possibly TRBD2 (5 bases). The CDR3 has 14 amino acids. V gave up 2 bases and J gave up 2 bases, with 8 bases separating them. Germline V lookup: CDR1 LGHNA, CDR2 YNFKEQ. The CDR3 region has the DNA TGTGCCAGCAGCCAACGGGAAAACACAGATACGCAGTATTTT. Its translation is CASSQRENTDTQYF.

The rearrangement uses TRBV9 and TRBJ1-2, with unresolved D. The CDR3 extends over 16 amino acids. Between the trimmed V and J ends, which lost 0 bases and 4 bases, there was a span of 16 bases. Germline CDR1 SGDLS, CDR2 YYNGEE. The CDR3 here is CASSVVLSAGSYGYTF. In DNA form, the CDR3 reads TGTGCCAGCAGCGTAGTGTTGTCAGCGGGGTCCTATGGCTACACCTTC.